This T cell receptor beta chain was profiled in a study of T cell responses to AZD1222 COVID-19 vaccine. Findings of the study overall: None of the repertoires were sampled until the peak T cell response had passed. Spike-specific TCR depth and breadth grew after two AZD1222 doses. Per reports, nearly half of all spike-specific TCRs target regions that are unmutated in variants.

The length of the CDR3 is 15 residues. J was trimmed by 8 bases and V by 1 base; bases with no gene match: 5. The germline V gene has CDR1 LNHDA and CDR2 SQIVND (reference sequence). About this clone: Its antigen is undetermined.

Second-dose intervals of approximately 4 or approximately 12 weeks were pooled. Profiled with immunoSEQ multiplex PCR; TCRdb holds only in-frame clones, not every one. Of about 60,000 clones in the sample, roughly 80% were seen once. The sequence derives from an adult who received the AZD1222 COVID-19 vaccine. Sequenced material: peripheral blood, taken 28 days after the second AZD1222 dose. V usage is TRBV19 and J usage is TRBJ2-1; 10 bases map to TRBD2. The CDR3 loop is CASSIAQRGGDEQFF. The DNA for the CDR3 is TGTGCCAGTAGTATAGCCCAGCGGGGGGGCGATGAGCAGTTCTTC.